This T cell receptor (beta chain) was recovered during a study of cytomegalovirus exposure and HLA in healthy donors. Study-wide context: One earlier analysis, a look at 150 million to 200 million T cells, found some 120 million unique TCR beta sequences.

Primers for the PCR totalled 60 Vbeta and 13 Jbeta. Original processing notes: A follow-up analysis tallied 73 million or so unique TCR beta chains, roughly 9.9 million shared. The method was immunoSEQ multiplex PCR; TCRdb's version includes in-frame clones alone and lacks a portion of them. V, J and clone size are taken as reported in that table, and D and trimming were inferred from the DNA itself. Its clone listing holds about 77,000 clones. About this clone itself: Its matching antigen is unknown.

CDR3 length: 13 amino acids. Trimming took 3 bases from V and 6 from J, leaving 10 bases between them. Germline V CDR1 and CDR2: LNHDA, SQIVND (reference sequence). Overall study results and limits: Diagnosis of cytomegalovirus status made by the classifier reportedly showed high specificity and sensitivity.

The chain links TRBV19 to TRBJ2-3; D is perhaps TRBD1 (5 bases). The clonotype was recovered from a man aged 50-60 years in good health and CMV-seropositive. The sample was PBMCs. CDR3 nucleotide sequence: TGTGCCAGTAGTATTAGGGGAAGGGATACGCAGTATTTT. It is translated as CASSIRGRDTQYF.